The T cell receptor (beta chain) described here comes from a study of Ad26.COV2.S vaccination and SARS-CoV-2 variants. For the study at large: Of the COV1001 trial arms, the Ad26.COV2.S arm included the donor.

Note on this clone: Its antigen remains unidentified.

Treatment noted: around 19 received Ad26.COV2.S at low or high dose, single or two shots; about 5 received placebo; per-sample allocation not given. Specimen acquisition occurred on day 63 following the initial vaccine or placebo injection. Donation was by an adult aged 18-55 years who was in Boston. Vaccine was an Ad26 vector expressing Wuhan-strain SARS-CoV-2 spike. Repertoires were generated with immunoSEQ multiplex PCR, while TCRdb's copy carries only in-frame clones and drops some. The sample shows 300,000 to 350,000 clones, 90% of them seen only once. Per the germline V gene, CDR1 is SGHTA and CDR2 is FQGTGA. The J segment lost 5 bases and the V segment lost 5 bases, leaving 7 bases of the junction unmatched. The CDR3 length is 15 residues. General study results and limits: Those who received vaccine or placebo ended up with similar non-spike TCR breadth.

Specimen: peripheral blood, collected in a trial of Ad26.COV2.S vaccine versus placebo. The chain couples TRBV7-3 to TRBJ2-3, with TRBD2 identical over 10 bases. The sequence was obtained from a person between 18 and 59 years old who received the Ad26.COV2.S COVID-19 vaccine or a placebo. The chain's CDR3 is CASSPRAGGGDTQYF. CDR3 nucleotide sequence: TGTGCCAGCAGCCCCCGAGCGGGAGGGGGAGATACGCAGTATTTT. Full variable domain (missing parts from reference TRBV7-3 and TRBJ2-3): GAGVSQTPSNKVTEKGKYVELRCDPISGHTALYWYRQSLGQGPEFLIYFQGTGAADDSGLPNDRFFAVRPEGSVSTLKIQRTERGDSAVYLCASSPRAGGGDTQYFGPGTRLTVL.